Listed below are T cell receptor beta chains from one sample, sequenced in a study of blood T cells in healthy people across ages. TCRdb redid the calling of the 5' RACE reads with MiXCR, one entry per CDR3 protein. The sample yields fewer than 2,000,000 distinct CDR3 sequences, about 35% seen once. Sequencing input: blood. These receptors came from a woman aged 30 to 39 in good health. CDR3s include the opening cysteine and the closing phenylalanine or tryptophan. The order of the fields is CDR3 length, V gene, D gene, CDR3 protein. A D gene is named only where the DNA matches it firmly.

15 | TRBV9 | TRBD1 | CASSVGGTAFDEQYF
15 | TRBV18 | TRBD2 | CASSRDGTSVNEQFF
12 | TRBV6-1 | - | CASSDQGNEQYF
18 | TRBV9 | TRBD2 | CASSVGGTSGGPYNEQFF
15 | TRBV20-1 | - | CSATSSRVGSAEQYF
13 | TRBV6-1 | - | CASSGPYTDTQYF
16 | TRBV6-6 | TRBD2 | CASSYSAGGLVDTQYF
15 | TRBV7-9 | TRBD1 | CASSSQDRGHHEQYF
16 | TRBV4-2 | - | CASSHQRDSAYNEQFF
15 | TRBV12-3/TRBV12-4 | TRBD1 | CASSLRTGGITEAFF